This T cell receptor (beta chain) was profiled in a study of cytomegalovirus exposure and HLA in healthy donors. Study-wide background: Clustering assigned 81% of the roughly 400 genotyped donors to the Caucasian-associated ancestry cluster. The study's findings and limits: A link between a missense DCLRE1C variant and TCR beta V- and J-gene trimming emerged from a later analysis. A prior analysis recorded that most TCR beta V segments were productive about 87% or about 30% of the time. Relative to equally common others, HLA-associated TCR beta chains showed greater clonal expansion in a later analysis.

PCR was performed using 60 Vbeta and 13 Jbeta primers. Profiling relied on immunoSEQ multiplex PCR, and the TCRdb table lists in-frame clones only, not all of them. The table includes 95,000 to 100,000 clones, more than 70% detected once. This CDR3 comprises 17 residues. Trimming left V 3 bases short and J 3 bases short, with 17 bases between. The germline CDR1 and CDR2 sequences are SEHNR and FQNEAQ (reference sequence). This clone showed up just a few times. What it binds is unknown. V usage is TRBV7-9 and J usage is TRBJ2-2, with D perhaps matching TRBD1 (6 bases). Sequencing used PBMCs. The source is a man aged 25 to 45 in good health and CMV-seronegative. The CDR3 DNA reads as TGTGCCAGCAGCTTGGACAGCCACAATCCCGACACCGGGGAGCTGTTTTTT. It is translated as CASSLDSHNPDTGELFF.